This T cell receptor beta chain was captured in a study of blood T cells in healthy people across ages. For the second PCR, which ran for roughly 6 to 12 cycles, a sample-barcoded 5' primer and a J-beta primer mix were used. Each cDNA molecule, via a template-switch adaptor with 12 random nucleotides, was tagged. TCRdb analysed the 5' RACE reads with MiXCR anew, one entry per CDR3 protein. The sample includes roughly 1,800,000 distinct CDR3 sequences, 40% to 55% of them seen just once. The CDR3 is made up of 16 amino acids. In germline, CDR1 is LGHNA, CDR2 YNFKEQ. The V and J ends lost 0 bases and 8 bases, in that order; junction bases with no gene match: 2. General study results and limits: Per million T cells, TCR beta diversity dropped about linearly as age rose. No one knew whether donors had CMV, which possibly confounded expanded clonotype changes.

A note on this clonotype: What it recognizes is unknown.

Each individual donor underwent a draw of ten milliliters of peripheral blood. The receptor was isolated from a woman in her forties in good health. The chain couples TRBV4-2 to TRBJ2-1; TRBD2 agrees at 15 bases. Sequencing was carried out using blood. The CDR3 spells CASSQEGLAGGDEQFF. DNA of the CDR3: TGTGCCAGCAGCCAAGAAGGACTAGCGGGGGGGGATGAGCAGTTCTTC.